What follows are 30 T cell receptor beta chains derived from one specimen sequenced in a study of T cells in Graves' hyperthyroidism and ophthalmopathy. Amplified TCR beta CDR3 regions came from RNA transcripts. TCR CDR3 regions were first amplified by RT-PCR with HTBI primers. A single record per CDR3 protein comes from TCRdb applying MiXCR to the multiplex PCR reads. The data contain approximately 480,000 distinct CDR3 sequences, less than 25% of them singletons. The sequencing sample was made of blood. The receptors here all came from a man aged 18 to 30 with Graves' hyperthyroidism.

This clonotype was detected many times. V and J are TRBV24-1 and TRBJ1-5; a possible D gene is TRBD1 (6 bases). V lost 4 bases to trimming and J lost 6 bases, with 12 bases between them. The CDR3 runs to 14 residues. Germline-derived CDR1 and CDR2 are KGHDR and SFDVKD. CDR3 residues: CATSDTGKPQPQHF. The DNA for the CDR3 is TGTGCCACCAGTGACACAGGGAAGCCTCAGCCCCAGCATTTT.

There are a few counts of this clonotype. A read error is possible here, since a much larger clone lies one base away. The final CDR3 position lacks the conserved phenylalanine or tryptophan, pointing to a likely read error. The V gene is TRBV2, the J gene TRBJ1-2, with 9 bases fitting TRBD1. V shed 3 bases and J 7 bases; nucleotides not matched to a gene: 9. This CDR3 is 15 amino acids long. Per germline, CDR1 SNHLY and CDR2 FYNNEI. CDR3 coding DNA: TGTGCCAGCAGTGATGAGGACAGGGGATATCCTGGCTACACCCTC. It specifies CASSDEDRGYPGYTL.

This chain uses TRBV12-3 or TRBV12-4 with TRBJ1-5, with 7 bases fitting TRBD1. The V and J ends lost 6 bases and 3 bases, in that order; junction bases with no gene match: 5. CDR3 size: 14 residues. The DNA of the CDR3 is TGTGCCAGCAGGTCAGGACAGGCCAATCAGCCCCAGCATTTT. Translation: CASRSGQANQPQHF.

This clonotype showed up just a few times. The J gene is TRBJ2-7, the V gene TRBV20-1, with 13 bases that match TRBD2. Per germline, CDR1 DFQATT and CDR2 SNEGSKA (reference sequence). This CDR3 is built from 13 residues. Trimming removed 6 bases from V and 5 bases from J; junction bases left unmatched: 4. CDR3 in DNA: TGCAGTGCGGGGACTAGCGGGATACACGAGCAGTACTTC. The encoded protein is CSAGTSGIHEQYF.

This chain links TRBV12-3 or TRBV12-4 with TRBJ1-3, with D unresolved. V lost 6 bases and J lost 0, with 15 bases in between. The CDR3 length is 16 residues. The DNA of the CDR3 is TGTGCCAGCAGAGCAACCGGGAGACTCTCTGGAAACACCATATATTTT. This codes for CASRATGRLSGNTIYF.

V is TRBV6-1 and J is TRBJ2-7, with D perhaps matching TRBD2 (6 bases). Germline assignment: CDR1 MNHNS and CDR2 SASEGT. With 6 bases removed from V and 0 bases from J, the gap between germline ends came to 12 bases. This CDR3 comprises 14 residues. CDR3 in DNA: TGTGCCAGCAGCAGTAGCGGATACTCCTACGAGCAGTACTTC. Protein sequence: CASSSSGYSYEQYF.

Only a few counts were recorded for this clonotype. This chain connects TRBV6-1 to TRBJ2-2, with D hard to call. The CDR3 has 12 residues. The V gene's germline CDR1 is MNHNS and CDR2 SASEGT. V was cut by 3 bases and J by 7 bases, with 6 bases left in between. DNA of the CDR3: TGTGCCAGCAGTGACAGGCTCGGGGAGCTGTTTTTT. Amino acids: CASSDRLGELFF.

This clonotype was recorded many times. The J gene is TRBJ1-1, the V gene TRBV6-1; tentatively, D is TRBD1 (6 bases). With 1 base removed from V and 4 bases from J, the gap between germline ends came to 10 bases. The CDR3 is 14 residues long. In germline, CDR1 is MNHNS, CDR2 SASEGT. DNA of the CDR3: TGTGCCAGCAGTGAAGTACAGGGAATCACTGAAGCTTTCTTT. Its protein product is CASSEVQGITEAFF.

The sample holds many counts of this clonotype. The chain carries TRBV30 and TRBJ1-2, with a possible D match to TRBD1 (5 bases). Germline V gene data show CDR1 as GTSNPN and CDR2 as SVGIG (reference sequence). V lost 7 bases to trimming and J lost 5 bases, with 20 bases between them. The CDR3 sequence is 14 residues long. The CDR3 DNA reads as TGTGCCTTACATTGGGGCAGCTTTTGGTATGGCTACACCTTC. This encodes CALHWGSFWYGYTF.

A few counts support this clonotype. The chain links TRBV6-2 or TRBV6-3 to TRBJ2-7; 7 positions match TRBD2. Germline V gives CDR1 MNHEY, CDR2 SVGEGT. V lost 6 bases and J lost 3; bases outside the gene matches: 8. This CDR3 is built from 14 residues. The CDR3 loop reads CASSQAGADYEQYF. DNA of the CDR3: TGTGCCAGCAGCCAGGCGGGAGCGGACTACGAGCAGTACTTC.

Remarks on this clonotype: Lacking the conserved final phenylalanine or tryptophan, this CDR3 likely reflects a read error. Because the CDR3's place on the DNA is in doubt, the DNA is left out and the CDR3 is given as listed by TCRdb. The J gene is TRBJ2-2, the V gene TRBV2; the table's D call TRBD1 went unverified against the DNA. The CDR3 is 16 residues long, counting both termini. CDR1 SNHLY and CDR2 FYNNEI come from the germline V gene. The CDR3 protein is CASSVPRDRNTGELWL.

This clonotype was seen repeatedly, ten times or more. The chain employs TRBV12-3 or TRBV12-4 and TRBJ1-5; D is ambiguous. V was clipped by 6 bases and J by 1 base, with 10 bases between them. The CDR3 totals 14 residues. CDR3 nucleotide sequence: TGTGCCAGCAGCCTTACGGCGAGCAATCAGCCCCAGCATTTT. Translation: CASSLTASNQPQHF.

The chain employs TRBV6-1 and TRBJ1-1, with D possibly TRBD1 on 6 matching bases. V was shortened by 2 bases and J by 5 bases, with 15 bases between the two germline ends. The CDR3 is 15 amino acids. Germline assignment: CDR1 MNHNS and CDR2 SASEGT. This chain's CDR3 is CASSEYREWYTEAFF. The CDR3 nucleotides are TGTGCCAGCAGTGAATACAGGGAATGGTATACTGAAGCTTTCTTT.

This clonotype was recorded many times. CDR3: CASSIGTVPGYTF. For the CDR3, the DNA is TGTGCCAGTAGTATTGGGACAGTTCCTGGCTACACCTTC. The gene calls are TRBV19 and TRBJ1-2; 7 bases map to TRBD1. The ends lost 3 bases at V and 7 bases at J; junction bases unmatched: 5. The length of the CDR3 is 13 residues. The germline gives CDR1 LNHDA, CDR2 SQIVND (reference sequence).

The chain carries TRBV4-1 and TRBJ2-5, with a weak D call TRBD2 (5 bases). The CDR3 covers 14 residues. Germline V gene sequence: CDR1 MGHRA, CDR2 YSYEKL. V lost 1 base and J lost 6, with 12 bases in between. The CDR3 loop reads CASSQVVEGKTQYF. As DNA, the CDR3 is TGCGCCAGCAGCCAAGTTGTCGAGGGAAAGACCCAGTACTTC.

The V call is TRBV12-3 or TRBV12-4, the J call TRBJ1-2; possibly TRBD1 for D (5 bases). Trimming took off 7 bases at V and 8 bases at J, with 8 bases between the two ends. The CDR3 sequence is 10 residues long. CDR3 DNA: TGTGCCAGCACTAGGGGAGGCTACACCTTC. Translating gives CASTRGGYTF.

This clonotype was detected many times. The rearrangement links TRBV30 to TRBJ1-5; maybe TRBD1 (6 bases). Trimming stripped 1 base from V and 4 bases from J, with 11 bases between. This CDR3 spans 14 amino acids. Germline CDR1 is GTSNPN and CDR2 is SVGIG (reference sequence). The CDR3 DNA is TGTGCCTGGAGTGAATGGACAGCAAATCAGCCCCAGCATTTT. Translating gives CAWSEWTANQPQHF.

The CDR3 DNA is TGTGCCAGCAGTCAACCGACAGGGGATGGCTACACCTTC. It translates to CASSQPTGDGYTF. This sequence joins TRBV12-3 or TRBV12-4 and TRBJ1-2; 8 bases align to TRBD1. Trimming removed 5 bases from V and 6 bases from J; junction bases left unmatched: 5. This CDR3 spans 13 amino acids.

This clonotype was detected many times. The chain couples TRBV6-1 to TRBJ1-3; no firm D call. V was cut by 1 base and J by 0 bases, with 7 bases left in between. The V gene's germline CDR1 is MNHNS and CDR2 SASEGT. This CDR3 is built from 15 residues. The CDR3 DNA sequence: TGTGCCAGCAGTGAAGAAGAGGCCTCTGGAAACACCATATATTTT. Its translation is CASSEEEASGNTIYF.

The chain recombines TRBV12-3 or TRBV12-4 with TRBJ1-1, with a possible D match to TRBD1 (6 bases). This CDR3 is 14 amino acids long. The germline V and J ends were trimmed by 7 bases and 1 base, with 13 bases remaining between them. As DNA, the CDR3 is TGTGCCAGCACCTCCGGGACAACGAACACTGAAGCTTTCTTT. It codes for CASTSGTTNTEAFF.

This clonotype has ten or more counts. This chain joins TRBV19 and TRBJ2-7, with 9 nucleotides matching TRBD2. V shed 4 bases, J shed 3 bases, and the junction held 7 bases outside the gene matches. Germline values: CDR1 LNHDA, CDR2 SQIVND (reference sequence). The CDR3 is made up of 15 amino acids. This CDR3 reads CASSSRAGGVYEQYF. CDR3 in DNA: TGTGCCAGTAGTAGCCGAGCGGGGGGCGTCTACGAGCAGTACTTC.

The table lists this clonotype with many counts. The chain's CDR3 is CSARKGRTEAFF. CDR3 nucleotides: TGCAGTGCTAGAAAGGGGAGAACTGAAGCTTTCTTT. The genes are TRBV20-1 and TRBJ1-1; D possibly corresponds to TRBD1 (5 bases). This CDR3 is built from 12 residues. V was pared by 2 bases and J by 5 bases, with 9 bases between. The germline gives CDR1 DFQATT, CDR2 SNEGSKA (reference sequence).

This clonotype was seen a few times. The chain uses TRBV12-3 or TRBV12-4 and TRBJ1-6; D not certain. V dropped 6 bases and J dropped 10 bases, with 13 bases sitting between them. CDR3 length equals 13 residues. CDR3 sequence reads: CASRGSVTSPLHF. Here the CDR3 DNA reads TGTGCCAGCAGGGGGTCAGTAACCTCACCCCTCCACTTT.

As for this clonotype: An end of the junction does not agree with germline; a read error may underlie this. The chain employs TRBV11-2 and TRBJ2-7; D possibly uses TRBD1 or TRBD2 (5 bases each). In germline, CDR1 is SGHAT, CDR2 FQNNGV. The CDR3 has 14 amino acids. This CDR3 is CSSSLDLRGGEQYF. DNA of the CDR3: TGTTCCAGCAGCTTAGATCTGAGGGGCGGCGAGCAGTACTTC.

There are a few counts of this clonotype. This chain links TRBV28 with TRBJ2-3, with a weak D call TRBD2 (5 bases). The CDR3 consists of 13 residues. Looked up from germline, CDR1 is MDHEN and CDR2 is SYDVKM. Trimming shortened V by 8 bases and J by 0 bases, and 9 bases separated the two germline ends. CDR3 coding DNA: TGTGCCAGCGGGCGGGTGAGCACAGATACGCAGTATTTT. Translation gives CASGRVSTDTQYF.

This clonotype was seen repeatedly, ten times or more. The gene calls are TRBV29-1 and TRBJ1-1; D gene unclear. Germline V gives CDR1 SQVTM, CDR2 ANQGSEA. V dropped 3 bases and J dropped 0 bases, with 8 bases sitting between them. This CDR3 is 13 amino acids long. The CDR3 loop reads CSVEVKMNTEAFF. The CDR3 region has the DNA TGCAGCGTTGAGGTCAAAATGAACACTGAAGCTTTCTTT. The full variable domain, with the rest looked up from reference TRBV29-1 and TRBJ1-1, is SAVISQKPSRDICQRGTSLTIQCQVDSQVTMMFWYRQQPGQSLTLIATANQGSEATYESGFVIDKFPISRPNLTFSTLTVSNMSPEDSSIYLCSVEVKMNTEAFFGQGTRLTVV.

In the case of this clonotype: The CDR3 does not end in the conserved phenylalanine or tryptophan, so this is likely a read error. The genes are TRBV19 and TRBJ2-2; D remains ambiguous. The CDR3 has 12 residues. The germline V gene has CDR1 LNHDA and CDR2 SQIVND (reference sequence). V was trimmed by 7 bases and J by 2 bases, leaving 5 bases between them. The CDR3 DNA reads TGTGCCAGTATTGAAAACACCGGGGAGCTGTTTTTG. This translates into CASIENTGELFL.

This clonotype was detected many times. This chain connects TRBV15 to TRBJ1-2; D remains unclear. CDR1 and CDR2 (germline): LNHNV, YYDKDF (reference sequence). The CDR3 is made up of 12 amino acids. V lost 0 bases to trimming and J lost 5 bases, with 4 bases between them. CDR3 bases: TGTGCCACCAGCAGAGAACCTTATGGCTACACCTTC. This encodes CATSREPYGYTF.

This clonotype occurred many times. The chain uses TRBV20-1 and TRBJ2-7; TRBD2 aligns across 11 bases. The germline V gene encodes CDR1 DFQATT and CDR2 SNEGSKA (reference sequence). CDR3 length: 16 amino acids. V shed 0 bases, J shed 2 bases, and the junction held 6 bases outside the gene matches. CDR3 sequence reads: CSARDPSGGPPYEQYF. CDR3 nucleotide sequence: TGCAGTGCTAGAGACCCTAGCGGGGGGCCTCCCTACGAGCAGTACTTC.

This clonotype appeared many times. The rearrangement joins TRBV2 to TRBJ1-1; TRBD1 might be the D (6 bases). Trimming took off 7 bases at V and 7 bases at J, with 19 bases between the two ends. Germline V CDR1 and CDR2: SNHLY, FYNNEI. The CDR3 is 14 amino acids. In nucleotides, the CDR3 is TGTGCCAGCATAGGCGTCAGTAGAGGGGGTGAAGCTTTCTTT. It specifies CASIGVSRGGEAFF.